The source of this TCR beta chain is a study of PD-L1 blockade in urothelial cancer (dated by TCRdb to about 2017). With regard to the full study: Every patient began therapy in about 2014 and was given atezolizumab 1,200 mg intravenously every 3 weeks. In the same patients who had TCR sequencing, pretreatment tumors also underwent whole exome sequencing and RNA sequencing. Twenty-nine patients had pretreatment blood TCR-seq, approximately 24 had at least one posttreatment blood collection, and approximately 24 had tumor TCR-seq. A median of roughly 140,000 T cells and 65,000 to 90,000 unique TCRs was obtained from blood samples, and a median clonality of roughly 0.074 was observed. Pretreatment tumor samples, along with matched peripheral blood collected serially before and after atezolizumab treatment, underwent TCR sequencing. Nine patients reached durable clinical benefit, while 15 to 20 patients did not. The study was an exploratory multi-omic analysis of somatic, immune and clinical correlates of response to PD-L1 blockade with atezolizumab in urothelial cancer. About nine tenths of the roughly 29 patients were identified as males with urothelial cancer of bladder origin, and a prior smoking history was reported by 18 of 29 patients. Blood samples were analyzed at two time points: 3 weeks after treatment start (second dose) and 6 weeks after treatment start. Patients had an ECOG performance status of 0 or 1 and had received between 0 and 3 prior chemotherapy regimens. Progression-free survival longer than 6 months counted as durable clinical benefit, and TCR features were additionally tested against both progression-free and overall survival. Summary of the overall study and its limitations: A pretreatment peripheral blood TCR clonality below the median was linked to improved progression-free and overall survival. Small sample size (n ≈ 30) and many exploratory analyses mean the results are intended to be hypothesis-generating. Among patients with durable benefit, tumor-associated TCR clones showed greater expansion in peripheral blood 3 weeks after treatment started (n = 22, p = 0.022).

The cohort included 29 patients with locally advanced or metastatic urothelial carcinoma who were treated at Memorial Sloan Kettering on a trial protocol. Peripheral blood mononuclear cells were collected pretreatment and during treatment, with between 1 and 8 total time points per patient. The Qiagen DNeasy Blood extraction kit was used to purify genomic DNA from total PBMCs and tumor samples. PBMCs were collected pretreatment and during treatment, and were isolated and stored as previously described. This clone was picked up one time. The antigen it binds to is not known. The record has no base qualities; no much larger clone is one base away. Synthetic TCR analog templates were spiked into each PCR to estimate absolute template abundance from read counts. The immunoSEQ assay used bias-controlled V and J gene primers to amplify TCRbeta CDR3 regions from genomic DNA. Rearranged TCRbeta segments were sequenced at approximately 20X coverage. The authors' analysis ran thus. Sequencing errors were corrected by clustering and CDR3s were annotated against IMGT to assign V, D and J genes. Downstream analyses used only productive TCRbeta rearrangements and left out out-of-frame or stop-codon sequences. Clonality was calculated as one minus the Shannon entropy normalized by the log of the number of unique productive sequences. Clones differing between time points or between blood and tumor were identified by Fisher's exact test with Benjamini-Hochberg correction at adjusted p below 0.01. In TCRdb, the immuneACCESS table is reduced to in-frame sequences with V and J assigned. These tables do not hold every clone; where another copy was compared, an unresolved V gene accounts for under half, and the others remain unexplained. For V, J and clone size, that table is used; D and trimming come from the DNA. The sample table contains approximately 100,000 clones; only one count was recorded for around 85% of them. Roughly 2.2% of the sample lies in the top ten.

CDR1 MGHDK and CDR2 SYGVNS are derived from the germline V gene. The junction shows trimming of 3 bases on V and 4 bases on J, and the gene matches do not reach 8 bases of it. Its CDR3 holds 15 amino acids, cysteine through phenylalanine. Left in the record is the CDR3 DNA by itself, 45 bases read in frame from the first base. The sequence was collected from a man in his fifties with urothelial cancer. The chain employs TRBV25-1 and TRBJ2-7; TRBD2 agrees with 8 junctional bases. The sequenced sample was PBMCs, obtained around atezolizumab (anti-PD-L1) treatment. The DNA is TGTGCCAGCAGTGACCCCAACGGGAGGGTGTACGAGCAGTACTTC. Its translation is CASSDPNGRVYEQYF.